This T cell receptor beta chain was obtained from a study of cytomegalovirus exposure and HLA in healthy donors. The study's findings and limits: The listing of 150 to 200 TCR beta chains classed them as cytomegalovirus-associated.

PCR amplification relied on 60 Vbeta primers (plus 13 Jbeta primers). The assay was immunoSEQ multiplex PCR, and TCRdb's table has in-frame clones only and misses some. The sample lists some 87,000 clones; around 76% were seen once. These donors counted as nominally healthy when sampled, but unrecorded immune exposures were likely. V was clipped by 0 bases and J by 7 bases, with 8 bases between them. Germline CDR1 is SGDLS and CDR2 is YYNGEE. This CDR3 has 12 residues. Points on this clone: What it binds is unknown.

The J gene is TRBJ2-7, the V gene TRBV9; no clear D. The clonotype was recovered from a man aged 18 to 35 in good health and CMV-seropositive. Sequencing input: PBMCs. The CDR3 DNA is TGTGCCAGCAGCGTAGAGACGGGTGAGCAGTACTTC. Residues: CASSVETGEQYF.